This TCR beta chain comes out of a study of blood T cell repertoires in COVID-19. J gave up 3 bases and V 4 bases, and 15 bases lay outside the gene matches. Germline CDR1 and CDR2: LNHDA and SQIVND (reference sequence). The CDR3 sequence is 18 residues long. Original processing methods: Estimation of nucleated cell counts was performed using reference gene primer amplification. This table comes from immunoSEQ multiplex PCR, and its TCRdb copy is limited to in-frame clones, with some not included. V, J and clone size derive from that table, while D and trimming were established from the DNA sequence. This sample has about 200,000 clones, with roughly 80% found just once. Assignments of participants to cohorts depended upon their own reported clinical history. Before being deemed recovered, Cohort 3 donors had two negative PCRs, clearance, or symptom resolution.

The sequence derives from a man aged 40-49 years who had recovered from COVID-19. The chain combines TRBV19 with TRBJ1-5; 7 nucleotides match TRBD1. The sample comprised PBMCs or T cells enriched from blood (not recorded which). The CDR3 protein is CASSTPLTGIIANQPQHF. In DNA, the CDR3 is TGTGCCAGTAGTACCCCACTGACAGGGATAATCGCCAATCAGCCCCAGCATTTT. Using reference TRBV19 and TRBJ1-5 for the parts outside the CDR3, the full variable domain is DGGITQSPKYLFRKEGQNVTLSCEQNLNHDAMYWYRQDPGQGLRLIYYSQIVNDFQKGDIAEGYSVSREKKESFPLTVTSAQKNPTAFYLCASSTPLTGIIANQPQHFGDGTRLSIL.